This T cell receptor (beta chain) was obtained from a study of early T cells in non-severe SARS-CoV-2 infection. One entry per CDR3 protein results from TCRdb running MiXCR on the 5' RACE reads. Here the sample spans 70,000 to 95,000 distinct CDR3 sequences, roughly 13% being singletons. The sequenced sample was whole blood. The source of this sequence is an adult who was a healthcare worker with PCR-confirmed SARS-CoV-2 infection or an uninfected control (not recorded which).

DNA for the CDR3: TGCAGTGCAATCCCGGGGGCCAACGAGCAGTACTTC. Translation: CSAIPGANEQYF. The chain carries TRBV20-1 and TRBJ2-7; D assignment may be TRBD1 or TRBD2 (6 bases each). The CDR3 contains 12 residues. Trimming left V 6 bases short and J 5 bases short, with 14 bases between. In germline, CDR1 is DFQATT, CDR2 SNEGSKA (reference sequence).